This T cell receptor (beta chain) originates from a study of blood T cell repertoires in COVID-19. Clones were read by immunoSEQ multiplex PCR, and TCRdb kept only the in-frame ones, dropping some. The table includes roughly 150,000 clones, around 87% detected once. Deletions cut 2 bases from V and 7 bases from J, with 11 bases between. CDR1 is MDHEN, CDR2 SYDVKM, per germline. This CDR3 is 13 amino acids long. This receptor was taken from an elderly woman with COVID-19, enrolled during active disease. Sequencing used peripheral blood. The rearrangement joins TRBV28 to TRBJ1-2; D perhaps matches TRBD1 (6 bases). CDR3: CASSLRGGSGYTF. The CDR3 bases are TGTGCCAGCAGTTTAAGGGGGGGGTCTGGCTACACCTTC.